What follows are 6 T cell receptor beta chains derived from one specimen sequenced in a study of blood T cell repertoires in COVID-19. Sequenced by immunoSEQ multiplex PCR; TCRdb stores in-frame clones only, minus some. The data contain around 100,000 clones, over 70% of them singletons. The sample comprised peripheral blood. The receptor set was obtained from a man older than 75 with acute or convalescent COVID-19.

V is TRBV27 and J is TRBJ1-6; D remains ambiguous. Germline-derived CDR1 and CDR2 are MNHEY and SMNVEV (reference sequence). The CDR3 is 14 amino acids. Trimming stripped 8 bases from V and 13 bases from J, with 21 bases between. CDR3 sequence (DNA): TGTGCCAGCGGGCCCACAGACCAGTTTTCTCCCCTCCACTTT. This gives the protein CASGPTDQFSPLHF.

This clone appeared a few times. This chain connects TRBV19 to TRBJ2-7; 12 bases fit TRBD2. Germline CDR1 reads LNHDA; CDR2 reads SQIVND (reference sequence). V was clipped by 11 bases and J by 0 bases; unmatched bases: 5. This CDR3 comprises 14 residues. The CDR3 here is CACRTSGNSYEQYF. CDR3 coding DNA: TGTGCCTGCAGGACTAGCGGGAACTCCTACGAGCAGTACTTC.

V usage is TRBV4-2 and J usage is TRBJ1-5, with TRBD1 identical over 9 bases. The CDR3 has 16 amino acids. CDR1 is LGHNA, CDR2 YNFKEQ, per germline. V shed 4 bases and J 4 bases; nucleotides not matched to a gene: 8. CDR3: CASSPQPGQGNQPQHF. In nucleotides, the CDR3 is TGTGCCAGCAGCCCACAACCGGGACAGGGAAATCAGCCCCAGCATTTT.

The CDR3 bases are TGTGCCAGCAGGCCCGATTCACAGGGGAAGAATGAGCAGTTCTTC. Protein sequence: CASRPDSQGKNEQFF. The chain recombines TRBV28 with TRBJ2-1; 7 bases are shared with TRBD1. The CDR3 loop spans 15 amino acids. Germline V gives CDR1 MDHEN, CDR2 SYDVKM. V shed 6 bases and J 7 bases; nucleotides not matched to a gene: 12.

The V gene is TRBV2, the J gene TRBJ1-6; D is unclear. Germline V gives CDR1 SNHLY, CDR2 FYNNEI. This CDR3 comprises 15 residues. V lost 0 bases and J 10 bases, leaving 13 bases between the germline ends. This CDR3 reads CASSEAEIAGSPLHF. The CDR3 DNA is TGTGCCAGCAGTGAAGCCGAGATCGCGGGGTCACCCCTCCACTTT.

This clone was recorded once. For the CDR3, the DNA is TGTGCCAGCTCACCGGAGGGCAGGAGGAACACTGAAGCTTTCTTT. The encoded protein is CASSPEGRRNTEAFF. The V gene is TRBV18, the J gene TRBJ1-1, with D unresolved. Germline V lookup: CDR1 KGHSH, CDR2 LQKENI. Trimming pared 3 bases from V and 1 base from J, leaving 12 bases between. The CDR3 has 15 amino acids.